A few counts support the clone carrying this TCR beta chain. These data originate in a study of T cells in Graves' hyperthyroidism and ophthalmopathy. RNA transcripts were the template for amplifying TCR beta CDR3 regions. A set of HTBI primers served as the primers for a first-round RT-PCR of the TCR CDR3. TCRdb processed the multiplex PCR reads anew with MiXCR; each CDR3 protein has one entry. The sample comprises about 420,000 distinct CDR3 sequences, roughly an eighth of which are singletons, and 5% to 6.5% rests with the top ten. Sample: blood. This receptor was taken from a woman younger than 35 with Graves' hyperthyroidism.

This chain's CDR3 is CASSSDLDRVEAFF. The CDR3 nucleotides read TGTGCCAGCAGTTCCGACTTGGACAGGGTTGAAGCTTTCTTT. J is TRBJ1-1 and V is TRBV27; 8 bases are a match to TRBD1. J gave up 7 bases and V 4 bases, and 8 bases lay outside the gene matches. Germline-derived CDR1 and CDR2 are MNHEY and SMNVEV (reference sequence). The CDR3 extends over 14 amino acids.